Listed below are T cell receptor beta chains from one sample, sequenced in a study of regulatory T cells in long-lasting Graves disease. TCRdb re-derived calls from the multiplex PCR reads in MiXCR, one entry per CDR3 protein. The table lists around 480,000 distinct CDR3 sequences, roughly 15% of them singletons. Separately, the same data were catalogued under a study of T cells in Graves' hyperthyroidism and ophthalmopathy.

Specimen: peripheral blood mononuclear cells (PBMCs), collected at new diagnosis, from a patient treated with antithyroid drugs. The source is a woman in her forties or fifties with Graves disease. CDR3s leave out the opening cysteine and the closing phenylalanine or tryptophan. Fields, in order: CDR3 protein, D gene, V gene, J gene. The D gene is left open where the match is weak.

ASRGTDNEQF	.	TRBV9	TRBJ2-1
ASSYFPRGPNTGELF	.	TRBV6-5	TRBJ2-2
ASSPGQGIQPQH	TRBD1	TRBV6-2/TRBV6-3	TRBJ1-5
ASSLEGGTTRTEAF	.	TRBV5-1	TRBJ1-1
ASSEMGSSNEKLF	.	TRBV2	TRBJ1-4
SAIRGDVSFGYT	.	TRBV20-1	TRBJ1-2
SARDIRQNTDTQY	.	TRBV20-1	TRBJ2-3
ASTSGGGPQETQY	.	TRBV4-2	TRBJ2-5
ASSPGDRGYNEQF	TRBD1	TRBV6-2/TRBV6-3	TRBJ2-1
ASSYSSTLPDREQY	.	TRBV6-5	TRBJ2-7
ASSLGGRALF	.	TRBV5-4	TRBJ1-4
ASSSGGSLEREQY	TRBD2	TRBV28	TRBJ2-7
ASRSGGVAYNSPLH	.	TRBV19	TRBJ1-6
ASSPISGGVYEQY	.	TRBV19	TRBJ2-7
ASSPRDRVDEQY	TRBD1	TRBV11-1	TRBJ2-7
ATDRNTEAF	.	TRBV28	TRBJ1-1
SARSRLNANTEAF	.	TRBV20-1	TRBJ1-1
SARVTSGGATDTQY	TRBD2	TRBV20-1	TRBJ2-3
ASSPRSAETQY	.	TRBV18	TRBJ2-5
ASSYSWVNTEAF	.	TRBV6-5	TRBJ1-1
ASSYTGVTEAF	TRBD1	TRBV6-5	TRBJ1-1
ASKGTYEQY	.	TRBV28	TRBJ2-7
ASRFGYTGELF	.	TRBV28	TRBJ2-2
ASSPAVRTEAF	.	TRBV3-1	TRBJ1-1
ASSYPGFASTDTQY	.	TRBV6-2/TRBV6-3	TRBJ2-3
ASRRTGVYEQY	TRBD1	TRBV11-2	TRBJ2-7
AISGVGDGQPQH	.	TRBV10-3	TRBJ1-5
ASGSGQAIIYNSPLH	TRBD1	TRBV3-1	TRBJ1-6
ASRISDSPLH	.	TRBV2	TRBJ1-6
ASSQALTANRDGYT	.	TRBV18	TRBJ1-2
ASSVSAANTEAF	.	TRBV6-1	TRBJ1-1
ASSLASGGGGYT	TRBD1	TRBV5-4	TRBJ1-2
AIRGQTSPDTQY	TRBD1	TRBV10-3	TRBJ2-3
ASSLTGERTNYGYT	.	TRBV13	TRBJ1-2
ASSETSGDGNTQY	TRBD2	TRBV6-4	TRBJ2-3
ASSPRGTGASTDTQY	.	TRBV7-3	TRBJ2-3
ASRRGTYQETQY	.	TRBV7-9	TRBJ2-5